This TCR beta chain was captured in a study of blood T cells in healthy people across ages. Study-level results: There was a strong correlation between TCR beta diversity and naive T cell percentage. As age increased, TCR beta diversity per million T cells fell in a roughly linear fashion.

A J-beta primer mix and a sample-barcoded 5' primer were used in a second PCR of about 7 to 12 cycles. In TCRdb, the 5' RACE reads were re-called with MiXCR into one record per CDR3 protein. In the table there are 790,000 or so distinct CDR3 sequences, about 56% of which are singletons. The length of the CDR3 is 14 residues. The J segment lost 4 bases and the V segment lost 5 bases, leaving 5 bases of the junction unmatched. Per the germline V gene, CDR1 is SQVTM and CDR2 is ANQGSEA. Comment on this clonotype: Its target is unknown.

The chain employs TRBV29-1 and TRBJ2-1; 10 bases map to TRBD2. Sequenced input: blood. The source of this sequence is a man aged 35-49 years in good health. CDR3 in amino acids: CSVHRTSGYNEQFF. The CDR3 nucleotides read TGCAGCGTTCATAGGACTAGCGGATACAATGAGCAGTTCTTC.